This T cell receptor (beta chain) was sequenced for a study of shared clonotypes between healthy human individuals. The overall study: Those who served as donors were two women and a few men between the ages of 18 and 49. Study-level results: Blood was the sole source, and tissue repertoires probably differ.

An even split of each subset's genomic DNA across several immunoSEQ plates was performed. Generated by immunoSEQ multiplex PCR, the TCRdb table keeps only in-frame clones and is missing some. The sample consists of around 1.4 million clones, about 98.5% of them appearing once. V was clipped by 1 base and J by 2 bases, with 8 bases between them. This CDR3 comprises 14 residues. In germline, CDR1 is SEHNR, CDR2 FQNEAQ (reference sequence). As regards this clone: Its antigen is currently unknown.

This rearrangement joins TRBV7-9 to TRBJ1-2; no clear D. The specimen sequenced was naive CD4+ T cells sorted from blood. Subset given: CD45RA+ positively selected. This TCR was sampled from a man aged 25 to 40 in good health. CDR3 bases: TGTGCCAGCAGCTTAGAACGGGAGAACTATGGCTACACCTTC. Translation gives CASSLERENYGYTF. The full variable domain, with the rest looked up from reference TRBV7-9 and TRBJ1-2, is DTGVSQNPRHKITKRGQNVTFRCDPISEHNRLYWYRQTLGQGPEFLTYFQNEAQLEKSRLLSDRFSAERPKGSFSTLEIQRTEQGDSAMYLCASSLERENYGYTFGSGTRLTVV.